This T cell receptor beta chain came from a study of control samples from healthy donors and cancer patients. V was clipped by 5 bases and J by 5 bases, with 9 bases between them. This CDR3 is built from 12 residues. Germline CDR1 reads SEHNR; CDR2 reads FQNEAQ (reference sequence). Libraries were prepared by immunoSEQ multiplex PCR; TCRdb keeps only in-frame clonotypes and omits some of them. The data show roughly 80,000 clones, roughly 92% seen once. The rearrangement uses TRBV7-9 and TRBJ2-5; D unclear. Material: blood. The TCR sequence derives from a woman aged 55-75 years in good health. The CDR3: CASSPQQETQYF. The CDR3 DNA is TGTGCCAGCAGCCCTCAACAGGAGACCCAGTACTTC. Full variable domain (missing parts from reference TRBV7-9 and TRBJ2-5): DTGVSQNPRHKITKRGQNVTFRCDPISEHNRLYWYRQTLGQGPEFLTYFQNEAQLEKSRLLSDRFSAERPKGSFSTLEIQRTEQGDSAMYLCASSPQQETQYFGPGTRLLVL.